This T cell receptor (beta chain) was sequenced during a study of radiation and T cells in renal cell carcinoma. Generated by immunoSEQ multiplex PCR, the TCRdb table keeps only in-frame clones and is missing some. The sample records some 70,000 clones, more than 75% being singletons. Per germline, CDR1 SNHLY and CDR2 FYNNEI. V was clipped by 2 bases and J by 0 bases, with 7 bases between them. CDR3 length equals 15 residues. Indicated time point: blood 2 weeks post-SBRT. Treatment here: 15 Gy SBRT to primary tumor, nephrectomy 4 weeks later. This chain uses TRBV2 with TRBJ2-2, with TRBD1 as a possible D gene (5 bases). The sequence was obtained from a man between 60 and 70 years old with renal cell carcinoma. The sample here was blood, taken from a patient whose treatment included radiotherapy and nephrectomy. The CDR3 region is CASSEFRANTGELFF. CDR3 coding DNA: TGTGCCAGCAGTGAATTCAGGGCGAACACCGGGGAGCTGTTTTTT.